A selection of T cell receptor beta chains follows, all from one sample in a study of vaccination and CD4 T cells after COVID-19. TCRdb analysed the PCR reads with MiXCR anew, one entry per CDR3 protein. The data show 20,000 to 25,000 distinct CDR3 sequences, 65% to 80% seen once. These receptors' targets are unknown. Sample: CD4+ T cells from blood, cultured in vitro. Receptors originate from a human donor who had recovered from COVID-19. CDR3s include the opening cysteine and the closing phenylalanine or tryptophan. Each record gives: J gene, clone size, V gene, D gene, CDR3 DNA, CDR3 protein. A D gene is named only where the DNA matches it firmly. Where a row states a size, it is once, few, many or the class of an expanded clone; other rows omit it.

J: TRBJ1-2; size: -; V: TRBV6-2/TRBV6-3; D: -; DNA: TGTGCCAGCATCCCAGATCCGGGGAGGCTATATGGCTACACCTTC; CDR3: CASIPDPGRLYGYTF
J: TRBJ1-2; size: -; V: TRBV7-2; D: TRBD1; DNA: TGTGCCAGCAGCTTAAACGCCGGGACAGAGTATGGCTACACCTTC; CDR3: CASSLNAGTEYGYTF
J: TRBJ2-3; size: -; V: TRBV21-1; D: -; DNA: TGTGCCAGCAGCATCCTGGTGGGGACTAGCGGGACTCGACATATCACAGATACGCAGTATTTT; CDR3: CASSILVGTSGTRHITDTQYF
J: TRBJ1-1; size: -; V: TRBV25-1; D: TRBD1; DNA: TGTGCCAGCAGTGAACCGGGACAGCTAAACACTGAAGCTTTCTTT; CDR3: CASSEPGQLNTEAFF
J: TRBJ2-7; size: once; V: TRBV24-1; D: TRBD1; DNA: TGTGCCACCAGTGACCGGACAGGGGGCGATCTCTCCGAGCAGTACTTC; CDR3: CATSDRTGGDLSEQYF
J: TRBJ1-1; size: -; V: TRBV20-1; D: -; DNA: TGCAGTGCTGTCAGGTTCGAAGGCACTGAAGCTTTCTTT; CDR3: CSAVRFEGTEAFF
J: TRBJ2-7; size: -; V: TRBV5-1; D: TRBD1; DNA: TGCGCCAGCAGCTTGGAGCGGACAGGGTTGAAAGAGCAGTACTTC; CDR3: CASSLERTGLKEQYF
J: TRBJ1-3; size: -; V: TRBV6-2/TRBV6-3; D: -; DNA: TGTGCCAGCAGCCGACAGTCCGTCTCTGGAAACACCATATATTTT; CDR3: CASSRQSVSGNTIYF
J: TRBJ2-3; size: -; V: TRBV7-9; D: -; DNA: TGTGCCAGCAGCTCGCTCCAGGGGTCTCTAGCGAACACAGATACGCAGTATTTT; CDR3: CASSSLQGSLANTDTQYF
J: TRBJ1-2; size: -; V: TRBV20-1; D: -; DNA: TGCAGTGCTAGAGATCTCCAAAGGACAGTCTATGGCTACACCTTC; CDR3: CSARDLQRTVYGYTF
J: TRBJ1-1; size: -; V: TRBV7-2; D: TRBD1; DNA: TGTGCCAGCAGCATCCAAGGGGGCAGGAGTGAAGCTTTCTTT; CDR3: CASSIQGGRSEAFF
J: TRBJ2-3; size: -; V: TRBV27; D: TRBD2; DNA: TGTGCCAGCAGCCCAGGGCTAGCGGGAGGAGATACGCAGTATTTT; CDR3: CASSPGLAGGDTQYF
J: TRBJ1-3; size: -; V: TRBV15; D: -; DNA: TGTGCCACCAGCAGTGCCCCGGGACGCCTCTCAGGTGGAAACACCATATATTTT; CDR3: CATSSAPGRLSGGNTIYF
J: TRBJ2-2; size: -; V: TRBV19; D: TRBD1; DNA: TGTGCCAGTAGTATAAGGACAGGGACGAACACCGGGGAGCTGTTTTTT; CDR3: CASSIRTGTNTGELFF
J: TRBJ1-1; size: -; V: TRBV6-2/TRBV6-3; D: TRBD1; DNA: TGTGCCAGCAGACCCGGGACAGTCCTTCGCACTGAAGCTTTCTTT; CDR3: CASRPGTVLRTEAFF
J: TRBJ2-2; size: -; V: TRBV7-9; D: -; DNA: TGTGCCAGCAGCTTAGCGGCGACCTCGAACACCGGGGAGCTGTTTTTT; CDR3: CASSLAATSNTGELFF